The rows below give T cell receptor beta chains drawn from one sample of a study of cytotoxic CD8 clonotypes in ibrutinib-treated CLL. The method was immunoSEQ multiplex PCR; TCRdb's version includes in-frame clones alone and lacks a portion of them. Among fewer than 100,000 clones listed, around 79% were seen once. Sequenced material: PBMCs, taken after 12 months of ibrutinib treatment. All receptors derive from a human donor with chronic lymphocytic leukemia. CDR3s include the opening cysteine and the closing phenylalanine or tryptophan. Fields, in order: clone size, J gene, CDR3 length, V gene, D gene, CDR3 DNA, CDR3 protein. A D gene is named only where the DNA matches it firmly. The size entry is marked missing in some rows and otherwise reads once, few, many or a size class.

clone size: .; J gene: TRBJ2-1; CDR3 length: 13; V gene: TRBV11-2; D gene: .; CDR3 DNA: TGTGCCAGCAGCCTAGCCTCCTACAATGAGCAGTTCTTC; CDR3 protein: CASSLASYNEQFF
clone size: .; J gene: TRBJ1-1; CDR3 length: 16; V gene: TRBV11-2; D gene: TRBD1; CDR3 DNA: TGTGCCAGCAGCTTAAGGGGGCAGGGCATGAACACTGAAGCTTTCTTT; CDR3 protein: CASSLRGQGMNTEAFF
clone size: .; J gene: TRBJ2-7; CDR3 length: 15; V gene: TRBV11-2; D gene: TRBD1; CDR3 DNA: TGTGCCAGCAGCTTAGGACCGGGACAGGGTTACGAGCAGTACTTC; CDR3 protein: CASSLGPGQGYEQYF
clone size: .; J gene: TRBJ2-5; CDR3 length: 14; V gene: TRBV5-1; D gene: .; CDR3 DNA: TGCGCCAGCAGCCACCCGGCGAGTCCAGAGACCCAGTACTTC; CDR3 protein: CASSHPASPETQYF
clone size: .; J gene: TRBJ1-2; CDR3 length: 14; V gene: TRBV5-6; D gene: .; CDR3 DNA: TGTGCCAGCAGCCCCCCTGCAGCTAACTATGGCTACACCTTC; CDR3 protein: CASSPPAANYGYTF
clone size: once; J gene: TRBJ2-1; CDR3 length: 15; V gene: TRBV5-1; D gene: .; CDR3 DNA: TGCGCCAGCAGCTCGGGTGGCGGGGCCTACAATGAGCAGTTCTTC; CDR3 protein: CASSSGGGAYNEQFF
clone size: .; J gene: TRBJ2-1; CDR3 length: 12; V gene: TRBV19; D gene: .; CDR3 DNA: TGTGCCAGTAGTTGGGGAGGAGGCGAGCAGTTCTTC; CDR3 protein: CASSWGGGEQFF
clone size: .; J gene: TRBJ2-3; CDR3 length: 13; V gene: TRBV7-9; D gene: .; CDR3 DNA: TGTGCCAGCAGCTTAGGAGGGGGTGGTCCGCAGTATTTT; CDR3 protein: CASSLGGGGPQYF
clone size: .; J gene: TRBJ2-1; CDR3 length: 13; V gene: TRBV27; D gene: .; CDR3 DNA: TGTGCCAGCAGCCGCAGCTCCTACAATGAGCAGTTCTTC; CDR3 protein: CASSRSSYNEQFF
clone size: .; J gene: TRBJ2-3; CDR3 length: 13; V gene: TRBV7-6; D gene: .; CDR3 DNA: TGTGCCAGCAGCTTAGCAGAAGGGGGTACGCAGTATTTT; CDR3 protein: CASSLAEGGTQYF
clone size: .; J gene: TRBJ2-3; CDR3 length: 14; V gene: TRBV19; D gene: .; CDR3 DNA: TGTGCCAGTAGCCCCCGGCAGAGCACAGATACGCAGTATTTT; CDR3 protein: CASSPRQSTDTQYF
clone size: .; J gene: TRBJ1-3; CDR3 length: 16; V gene: TRBV18; D gene: TRBD1; CDR3 DNA: TGTGCCAGCTCACCAAAGAGGACAGGGGTTGTAAACACCATATATTTT; CDR3 protein: CASSPKRTGVVNTIYF
clone size: few; J gene: TRBJ1-1; CDR3 length: 15; V gene: TRBV28; D gene: .; CDR3 DNA: TGTGCCAGCAGTTTAGGGGAACTCATGAACACTGAAGCTTTCTTT; CDR3 protein: CASSLGELMNTEAFF
clone size: .; J gene: TRBJ2-2; CDR3 length: 14; V gene: TRBV19; D gene: .; CDR3 DNA: TGTGCCAGTAGTAAAACGAGAGGCACCGGGGAGCTGTTTTTT; CDR3 protein: CASSKTRGTGELFF
clone size: once; J gene: TRBJ2-1; CDR3 length: 12; V gene: TRBV29-1; D gene: .; CDR3 DNA: TGCAGCGCTGGGGCGACTTCGGATGAGCAGTTCTTC; CDR3 protein: CSAGATSDEQFF
clone size: .; J gene: TRBJ1-6; CDR3 length: 15; V gene: TRBV27; D gene: .; CDR3 DNA: TGTGCCAGCAGTTTGGAGGCCTCGTATAATTCACCCCTCCACTTT; CDR3 protein: CASSLEASYNSPLHF
clone size: .; J gene: TRBJ2-1; CDR3 length: 17; V gene: TRBV28; D gene: TRBD1; CDR3 DNA: TGTGCCAGCAGTTTCCCTGAGGGACAGGCCAACAGCAATGAGCAGTTCTTC; CDR3 protein: CASSFPEGQANSNEQFF
clone size: .; J gene: TRBJ1-1; CDR3 length: 13; V gene: TRBV30; D gene: .; CDR3 DNA: TGTGCCTGGAGTACCCGCAGGAGCACTGAAGCTTTCTTT; CDR3 protein: CAWSTRRSTEAFF
clone size: .; J gene: TRBJ2-5; CDR3 length: 14; V gene: TRBV10-3; D gene: TRBD2; CDR3 DNA: TGTGCCATCGGGGTCAGCGGGGGACAAGAGACCCAGTACTTC; CDR3 protein: CAIGVSGGQETQYF
clone size: many; J gene: TRBJ1-5; CDR3 length: 14; V gene: TRBV10-3; D gene: .; CDR3 DNA: TGTGCCATCAGTGAGTCCCCCCCTAATCAGCCCCAGCATTTT; CDR3 protein: CAISESPPNQPQHF
clone size: once; J gene: TRBJ1-2; CDR3 length: 13; V gene: TRBV4-3; D gene: TRBD1; CDR3 DNA: TGCGCCAGCAGCCACGACAGGGTAGGGGGCTACACCTTC; CDR3 protein: CASSHDRVGGYTF
clone size: .; J gene: TRBJ2-3; CDR3 length: 12; V gene: TRBV7-2; D gene: .; CDR3 DNA: TGTGCCAGCAGCAGGCAACGGTATACGCAGTATTTT; CDR3 protein: CASSRQRYTQYF
clone size: .; J gene: TRBJ2-3; CDR3 length: 14; V gene: TRBV7-3; D gene: .; CDR3 DNA: TGTGCCAGCAGCCTGGACAGTCCCCCAGATACGCAGTATTTT; CDR3 protein: CASSLDSPPDTQYF
clone size: few; J gene: TRBJ2-2; CDR3 length: 14; V gene: TRBV7-3; D gene: .; CDR3 DNA: TGTGCCAGCAGCTTAGGTGGGCCCCCCGGGGAGCTGTTTTTT; CDR3 protein: CASSLGGPPGELFF
clone size: few; J gene: TRBJ2-3; CDR3 length: 14; V gene: TRBV11-3; D gene: .; CDR3 DNA: TGTGCCAGCAGCCCTCGGGGGACCACAGATACGCAGTATTTT; CDR3 protein: CASSPRGTTDTQYF
clone size: few; J gene: TRBJ1-4; CDR3 length: 11; V gene: TRBV19; D gene: .; CDR3 DNA: TGTGCCAGTAGGGCGCAGCAAAAACTGTTTTTT; CDR3 protein: CASRAQQKLFF
clone size: .; J gene: TRBJ2-7; CDR3 length: 18; V gene: TRBV28; D gene: .; CDR3 DNA: TGTGCCAGCAGTGCCCAGGCCGGAAAGGGGTTCTTCCCTTACGAGCAGTACTTC; CDR3 protein: CASSAQAGKGFFPYEQYF
clone size: once; J gene: TRBJ2-1; CDR3 length: 11; V gene: TRBV19; D gene: .; CDR3 DNA: TGTGCCAGCCGGACCGGTAGTGAGCAGTTCTTC; CDR3 protein: CASRTGSEQFF
clone size: .; J gene: TRBJ2-3; CDR3 length: 14; V gene: TRBV5-4; D gene: .; CDR3 DNA: TGTGCCAGCACTGTGGGGGGCGCGACAGATACGCAGTATTTT; CDR3 protein: CASTVGGATDTQYF
clone size: .; J gene: TRBJ2-7; CDR3 length: 15; V gene: TRBV19; D gene: .; CDR3 DNA: TGTGCCAGTAGCCCGGGCCGGGGGCGGATCTACGAGCAGTACTTC; CDR3 protein: CASSPGRGRIYEQYF
clone size: .; J gene: TRBJ2-7; CDR3 length: 13; V gene: TRBV28; D gene: .; CDR3 DNA: TGTGCCAGCTGGGGACGGAGCTCCTACGAGCAGTACTTC; CDR3 protein: CASWGRSSYEQYF
clone size: .; J gene: TRBJ1-1; CDR3 length: 17; V gene: TRBV11-2; D gene: TRBD1; CDR3 DNA: TGTGCCAGCAGCTCCCTCCAGGGGGCGCCGGGTTGGGCTGAAGCTTTCTTT; CDR3 protein: CASSSLQGAPGWAEAFF
clone size: .; J gene: TRBJ1-6; CDR3 length: 17; V gene: TRBV6-1; D gene: .; CDR3 DNA: TGTGCCAGCAGTGAATTCCCCCCGGAGGGGCTTAATTCACCCCTCCACTTT; CDR3 protein: CASSEFPPEGLNSPLHF
clone size: .; J gene: TRBJ2-7; CDR3 length: 15; V gene: TRBV7-6; D gene: TRBD1; CDR3 DNA: TGTGCCAGCAGCCCCCTGGGGACAGGGGGCTACGAGCAGTACTTC; CDR3 protein: CASSPLGTGGYEQYF
clone size: .; J gene: TRBJ2-2; CDR3 length: 16; V gene: TRBV7-3; D gene: .; CDR3 DNA: TGTGCCAGCAGCTTAAACGGGCCGGGGGACACCGGGGAGCTGTTTTTT; CDR3 protein: CASSLNGPGDTGELFF
clone size: .; J gene: TRBJ1-1; CDR3 length: 14; V gene: TRBV5-4; D gene: .; CDR3 DNA: TGTGCCAGCAGCCCGCGCCGGGACCCCCCTGAAGCTTTCTTT; CDR3 protein: CASSPRRDPPEAFF
clone size: .; J gene: TRBJ2-4; CDR3 length: 15; V gene: TRBV5-6; D gene: TRBD2; CDR3 DNA: TGTGCCAGCAGCTTGGGTTGGCTAGCGGGAGGGGGAGCGGACTTC; CDR3 protein: CASSLGWLAGGGADF
clone size: .; J gene: TRBJ1-4; CDR3 length: 16; V gene: TRBV5-6; D gene: .; CDR3 DNA: TGTGCCAGCAGCTACCCTAGGGGGTCAGCAAATGAAAAACTGTTTTTT; CDR3 protein: CASSYPRGSANEKLFF
clone size: .; J gene: TRBJ2-1; CDR3 length: 9; V gene: TRBV7-9; D gene: .; CDR3 DNA: TGTGCCTGTTACAATGAGCAGTTCTTC; CDR3 protein: CACYNEQFF
clone size: .; J gene: TRBJ1-1; CDR3 length: 13; V gene: TRBV7-3; D gene: .; CDR3 DNA: TGTGCCAGCAGCTTAAGAGGTACAGGGGAAGCTTTCTTT; CDR3 protein: CASSLRGTGEAFF
clone size: .; J gene: TRBJ1-1; CDR3 length: 14; V gene: TRBV7-3; D gene: .; CDR3 DNA: TGTGCCAGCAGCCCCGCCCAGGGAAACACTGAAGCTTTCTTT; CDR3 protein: CASSPAQGNTEAFF
clone size: .; J gene: TRBJ2-2; CDR3 length: 15; V gene: TRBV2; D gene: TRBD2; CDR3 DNA: TGTGCCAGCAGAGGGCTAGCGGGAGTTGTAGGGGAGCTGTTTTTT; CDR3 protein: CASRGLAGVVGELFF
clone size: once; J gene: TRBJ2-1; CDR3 length: 14; V gene: TRBV7-9; D gene: TRBD2; CDR3 DNA: TGTGCCAGCAGCCCGGGACTAGCGTGGTCGGAGCAGTTCTTC; CDR3 protein: CASSPGLAWSEQFF
clone size: medium-sized; J gene: TRBJ1-6; CDR3 length: 14; V gene: TRBV28; D gene: .; CDR3 DNA: TGTGCCAGCAGTTTGGCGACGGGTCGGGGGACCCTCCACTTT; CDR3 protein: CASSLATGRGTLHF
clone size: .; J gene: TRBJ2-2; CDR3 length: 17; V gene: TRBV28; D gene: TRBD1; CDR3 DNA: TGTGCCAGCCAACGATCCCGGGGACAGGGGAGGACCGGGGAGCTGTTTTTT; CDR3 protein: CASQRSRGQGRTGELFF
clone size: .; J gene: TRBJ2-1; CDR3 length: 11; V gene: TRBV11-3; D gene: .; CDR3 DNA: TGTGCCAGCAGCTCCGATAATGAGCAGTTCTTC; CDR3 protein: CASSSDNEQFF
clone size: .; J gene: TRBJ1-2; CDR3 length: 16; V gene: TRBV13; D gene: .; CDR3 DNA: TGTGCCAGCAGCTTAGCCGACAGGTTTTTGGGCTATGGCTACACCTTC; CDR3 protein: CASSLADRFLGYGYTF
clone size: .; J gene: TRBJ1-1; CDR3 length: 14; V gene: TRBV30; D gene: .; CDR3 DNA: TGTGCCTGGAGCCTTAAGGGTAGATGGACTGAAGCTTTCTTT; CDR3 protein: CAWSLKGRWTEAFF